This T cell receptor (beta chain) comes out of a study of blood T cell repertoires in COVID-19. Background on the study: Specimens from acute and convalescent COVID-19 originated in the United States, Italy and Spain. Sources were T cells, B-cell-depleted T cells, or PBMCs; the material itself was cDNA or gDNA.

In germline, CDR1 is SGHNT, CDR2 YYREEE (reference sequence). The length of the CDR3 is 14 residues. V was pared by 4 bases and J by 6 bases, with 16 bases between. Sequencing was performed with immunoSEQ multiplex PCR; in TCRdb, only in-frame clones are kept and a portion is missing. Of a few hundred thousand clones in the sample, around four fifths were seen once. The specimen sequenced was peripheral blood. The rearrangement uses TRBV5-4 and TRBJ1-1; maybe TRBD1 (6 bases). This clonotype was obtained from a woman aged 50 to 65 with acute or convalescent COVID-19. The CDR3 spells CASSPGGAGAEAFF. DNA of the CDR3: TGTGCCAGCAGCCCTGGGGGGGCTGGGGCTGAAGCTTTCTTT.